Here is one TCR beta chain with its context. Trimming cost V 0 bases and J 4 bases, with 6 bases left between them. From germline, CDR1 is GTSNPN and CDR2 SVGIG (reference sequence). The CDR3 runs 13 residues. The record originates from a study of cytomegalovirus exposure and HLA in healthy donors. Turning to the study itself: Caucasian-associated ancestry cluster membership applied to under 85% of several hundred genotyped donors.

The PCR used 60 Vbeta and 13 Jbeta primers. Libraries were prepared by immunoSEQ multiplex PCR; TCRdb keeps only in-frame clonotypes and omits some of them. The repertoire has around 110,000 clones, around 79% of them found once; the top ten carry 3% to 4.5%. This TCR was sampled from a man aged 55 to 70 in good health and CMV-seronegative. This chain connects TRBV30 to TRBJ1-4, with unresolved D. The sequencing input was PBMCs. In nucleotides, the CDR3 is TGTGCCTGGAGTGTGTCAGTTAATGAAAAACTGTTTTTT. Translating gives CAWSVSVNEKLFF. The full variable domain, rest sourced from reference TRBV30 and TRBJ1-4, is SQTIHQWPATLVQPVGSPLSLECTVEGTSNPNLYWYRQAAGRGLQLLFYSVGIGQISSEVPQNLSASRPQDRQFILSSKKLLLSDSGFYLCAWSVSVNEKLFFGSGTQLSVL.